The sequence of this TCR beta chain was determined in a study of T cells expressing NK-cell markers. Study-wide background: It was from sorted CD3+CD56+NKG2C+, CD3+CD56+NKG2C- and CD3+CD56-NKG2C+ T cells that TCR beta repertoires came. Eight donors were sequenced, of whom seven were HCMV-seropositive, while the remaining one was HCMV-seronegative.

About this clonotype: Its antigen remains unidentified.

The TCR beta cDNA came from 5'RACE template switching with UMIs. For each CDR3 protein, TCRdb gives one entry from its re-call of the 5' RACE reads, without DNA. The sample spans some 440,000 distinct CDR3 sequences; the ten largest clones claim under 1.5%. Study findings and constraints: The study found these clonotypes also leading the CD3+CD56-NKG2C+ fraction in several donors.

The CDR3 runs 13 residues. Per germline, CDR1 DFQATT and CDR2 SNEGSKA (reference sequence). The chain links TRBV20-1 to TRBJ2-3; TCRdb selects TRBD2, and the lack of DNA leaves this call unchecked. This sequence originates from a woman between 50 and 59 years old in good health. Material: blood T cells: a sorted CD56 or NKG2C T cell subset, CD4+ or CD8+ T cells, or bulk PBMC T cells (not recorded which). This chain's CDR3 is CSARWTRVDTQYF.